The 24 T cell receptor beta chains below were found in one sample sequenced in a study of cytomegalovirus exposure and HLA in healthy donors. The primer mix had 60 Vbeta and 13 Jbeta primers. Sequenced by immunoSEQ multiplex PCR; TCRdb stores in-frame clones only, minus some. The sample records some 150,000 clones, roughly 80% being singletons. Material for sequencing was PBMCs. These receptors were obtained from a man aged 18 to 29 in good health and CMV-seropositive.

The rearrangement uses TRBV2 and TRBJ2-3, with D tentatively TRBD1 (7 bases). The CDR3 has 13 residues. CDR1 is SNHLY and CDR2 is FYNNEI in the germline V gene. Trimming shortened V by 7 bases and J by 8 bases, and 16 bases separated the two germline ends. The CDR3, as DNA: TGTGCCAGCATTTGGCAGGGGGGAGGTACGCAGTATTTT. Translating it yields CASIWQGGGTQYF.

This clone was counted only a few times. The gene calls are TRBV21-1 and TRBJ1-5. TRBV21-1 is given as a pseudogene. The CDR3 contains 15 residues. The CDR3 bases are TGTGCCAGCAGCAAAGACGGTTTTAGCAATCAGCCCCAGCATTTT. It codes for CASSKDGFSNQPQHF.

This clone was seen a few times. This chain joins TRBV7-2 and TRBJ1-1; D is ambiguous. The CDR3 is 13 amino acids. The germline gives CDR1 SGHTA, CDR2 FQGNSA. Deletions cut 4 bases from V and 3 bases from J, with 9 bases between. The CDR3: CASSWREDTEAFF. The CDR3 DNA sequence: TGTGCCAGCAGCTGGAGGGAGGACACTGAAGCTTTCTTT.

The chain couples TRBV25-1 to TRBJ2-7; D is possibly TRBD2 (5 bases). CDR1 MGHDK and CDR2 SYGVNS come from the germline V gene. This CDR3 has 15 residues. V was cut by 4 bases and J by 0 bases, with 13 bases left in between. CDR3 amino acids: CASSGVSASSYEQYF. Written as DNA, the CDR3 is TGTGCCAGCAGTGGGGTTAGCGCTAGCTCCTACGAGCAGTACTTC.

The chain recombines TRBV7-3 with TRBJ2-1; D is possibly TRBD2 (7 bases). Germline V gene data show CDR1 as SGHTA and CDR2 as FQGTGA. The length of the CDR3 is 16 residues. With 5 bases removed from V and 7 bases from J, the gap between germline ends came to 21 bases. The DNA for the CDR3 is TGTGCCAGCAGCCCCTTTGGGGGGCTTAGCGGGAATGAGCAGTTCTTC. Protein sequence: CASSPFGGLSGNEQFF.

This clone has just a few counts. The chain combines TRBV4-3 with TRBJ1-6; D is perhaps TRBD1 (5 bases). The CDR3 is 18 residues long. Trimming stripped 5 bases from V and 0 bases from J, with 17 bases between. The V gene's germline CDR1 is LGHNA and CDR2 YSLEER. In DNA form, the CDR3 reads TGCGCCAGCAGCTCGGGACTGGGGAGTAGCTCCTATAATTCACCCCTCCACTTT. This translates into CASSSGLGSSSYNSPLHF.

The chain joins TRBV7-9 to TRBJ2-3; 11 bases align to TRBD2. Per germline, CDR1 SEHNR and CDR2 FQNEAQ (reference sequence). J was trimmed by 5 bases and V by 5 bases; bases with no gene match: 6. This CDR3 is built from 15 residues. The CDR3 nucleotides are TGTGCCAGCAGCCTTAGCGGGGGGGACGGAGATACGCAGTATTTT. Its protein is CASSLSGGDGDTQYF.

This rearrangement joins TRBV5-1 to TRBJ2-2; D ambiguous. Germline V gene lookup returns CDR1 SGHRS and CDR2 YFSETQ. V shed 2 bases and J shed 0 bases, with 11 bases lying between them. This CDR3 contains 16 residues. CDR3 amino acids: CASSFDAGTNTGELFF. The CDR3 nucleotides are TGCGCCAGCAGCTTCGACGCAGGAACGAACACCGGGGAGCTGTTTTTT.

The chain has TRBV30 and TRBJ1-5; TRBD1 matches 11 bases. This CDR3 region has 14 residues. Germline lookup yields CDR1 GTSNPN and CDR2 SVGIG (reference sequence). V shed 1 base and J 7 bases; nucleotides not matched to a gene: 3. The CDR3 nucleotides are TGTGCCTGGAGTGCGGGACAGGGGGGACAGCCCCAGCATTTT. This sequence encodes CAWSAGQGGQPQHF.

The V gene is TRBV28, the J gene TRBJ2-4, with D perhaps matching TRBD1 (5 bases). The CDR3 loop spans 13 amino acids. V lost 5 bases and J lost 9, with 14 bases in between. CDR1 is MDHEN and CDR2 is SYDVKM in the germline V gene. CDR3 DNA sequence: TGTGCCAGCAGTATTCAGGGTATGGGCATTCAGTACTTC. This translates into CASSIQGMGIQYF.

This clone was recorded a few times. The chain is built from TRBV7-9 and TRBJ1-6, with TRBD1 matching 9 bases. The CDR3 sequence is 16 residues long. With V trimmed by 5 bases and J by 8 bases, 10 bases remained unmatched. Germline V lookup: CDR1 SEHNR, CDR2 FQNEAQ (reference sequence). The CDR3 is CASSTSGTGRYSPLHF. The CDR3 DNA sequence: TGTGCCAGCAGCACCTCCGGGACAGGGAGATATTCACCCCTCCACTTT.

This sequence joins TRBV11-2 and TRBJ2-3; the D is unclear. Germline CDR1 SGHAT, CDR2 FQNNGV. V dropped 1 base and J dropped 4 bases, with 6 bases sitting between them. The CDR3 totals 13 residues. CDR3 residues: CASSLGAADTQYF. The DNA for the CDR3 is TGTGCCAGCAGCTTAGGGGCCGCAGATACGCAGTATTTT.

The chain recombines TRBV5-4 with TRBJ2-5; 8 bases line up with TRBD1. CDR3 length: 15 residues. From germline, CDR1 is SGHNT and CDR2 YYREEE (reference sequence). Trimming cost V 4 bases and J 5 bases; bases outside gene matches: 10. DNA for the CDR3: TGTGCCAGCAGCCAACCGTCAGGGGGCAGGGAGACCCAGTACTTC. This sequence encodes CASSQPSGGRETQYF. The full variable domain, rest sourced from reference TRBV5-4 and TRBJ2-5, is ETGVTQSPTHLIKTRGQQVTLRCSSQSGHNTVSWYQQALGQGPQFIFQYYREEENGRGNFPPRFSGLQFPNYSSELNVNALELDDSALYLCASSQPSGGRETQYFGPGTRLLVL.

This chain joins TRBV6-5 and TRBJ2-5; D is perhaps TRBD2 (6 bases). V lost 5 bases and J 3 bases, leaving 16 bases between the germline ends. Germline V lookup: CDR1 MNHEY, CDR2 SVGAGI. This CDR3 is 15 amino acids long. CDR3 nucleotides: TGTGCCAGCAGTAATAACGTGGGAGGTGAAGAGACCCAGTACTTC. Its translation is CASSNNVGGEETQYF.

This chain uses TRBV4-3 with TRBJ2-3, with 14 bases identical to TRBD2. V was pared by 0 bases and J by 0 bases, with 8 bases of the junction left unmatched. Germline lookup yields CDR1 LGHNA and CDR2 YSLEER. CDR3 length equals 20 residues. CDR3 amino acids: CASSQDGGLAGVGSTDTQYF. The CDR3 coding sequence is TGCGCCAGCAGCCAAGATGGGGGACTAGCGGGGGTAGGAAGCACAGATACGCAGTATTTT.

This sequence joins TRBV15 and TRBJ2-7; 9 bases agree with TRBD1. The J segment lost 4 bases and the V segment lost 5 bases, leaving 6 bases of the junction unmatched. The CDR3 runs to 14 residues. CDR1 and CDR2 (germline): LNHNV, YYDKDF (reference sequence). The chain's CDR3 is CATSVNRGLYEQYF. The CDR3 nucleotides read TGTGCCACCAGCGTCAACAGGGGGCTGTACGAGCAGTACTTC.

The chain combines TRBV2 with TRBJ2-5; 7 bases are shared with TRBD1. Germline assignment: CDR1 SNHLY and CDR2 FYNNEI. The CDR3 contains 14 residues. Germline trimming cut 7 bases from V and 5 bases from J; bases unmatched to any gene: 10. The CDR3 DNA reads as TGTGCCAGCAACTTACAGGGGTTTACGGAGACCCAGTACTTC. Translated: CASNLQGFTETQYF.

In its sample, this clone was seen a few times. V gene TRBV2 combines with J gene TRBJ1-2, with 7 nucleotides matching TRBD1. The J segment lost 2 bases and the V segment lost 3 bases, leaving 6 bases of the junction unmatched. Per the germline V gene, CDR1 is SNHLY and CDR2 is FYNNEI. The CDR3 covers 15 residues. The CDR3 is CASSDRTGSNYGYTF. The CDR3 DNA sequence: TGTGCCAGCAGTGATCGGACAGGCTCGAACTATGGCTACACCTTC.

The chain links TRBV6-6 to TRBJ2-1; possibly TRBD2 for D (5 bases). The germline V gene encodes CDR1 MNHNY and CDR2 SVGAGI (reference sequence). The CDR3 contains 14 residues. Trimming shortened V by 4 bases and J by 3 bases, and 10 bases separated the two germline ends. CDR3 residues: CASSLTNHYNEQFF. The CDR3, as DNA: TGTGCCAGCAGTTTGACTAATCACTACAATGAGCAGTTCTTC.

This sequence joins TRBV25-1 and TRBJ2-5, with TRBD1 identical over 7 bases. The end of the DNA fits TRBJ2-7 better, so the J call may be wrong. Germline CDR1 and CDR2: MGHDK and SYGVNS. The CDR3 extends over 14 amino acids. CDR3 protein: CASSGTGLSYEQYF. The CDR3 nucleotides are TGTGCCAGCAGTGGGACAGGACTCTCCTACGAGCAGTACTTC.

V usage is TRBV14 and J usage is TRBJ2-3, with D perhaps TRBD1 (5 bases). The CDR3 runs 17 residues. Trimming stripped 1 base from V and 0 bases from J, with 14 bases between. Germline values: CDR1 SGHDN, CDR2 FVKESK. The CDR3: CASSQVVQAVSTDTQYF. The CDR3 coding sequence is TGTGCCAGCAGCCAAGTGGTACAGGCCGTGAGCACAGATACGCAGTATTTT.

The chain couples TRBV29-1 to TRBJ2-3; perhaps TRBD2 as D (5 bases). V was trimmed by 7 bases and J by 1 base, leaving 12 bases between them. The CDR3 sequence is 13 residues long. CDR1 and CDR2 from the germline V gene are SQVTM and ANQGSEA. CDR3 amino acids: CSELSGRTDTQYF. The CDR3 coding sequence is TGCAGCGAGTTAAGCGGCCGCACAGATACGCAGTATTTT.

The chain joins TRBV19 to TRBJ1-5; a weak D match, TRBD1 (6 bases). Germline CDR1 reads LNHDA; CDR2 reads SQIVND (reference sequence). This CDR3 comprises 14 residues. V dropped 0 bases and J dropped 7 bases, with 10 bases sitting between them. CDR3 protein: CASSIDFRGQPQHF. The DNA of the CDR3 is TGTGCCAGTAGTATAGATTTCAGGGGACAGCCCCAGCATTTT.

V gene TRBV15 combines with J gene TRBJ1-1; 7 nucleotides align to TRBD1. The junction had 7 bases not matched to a gene; V was cut back by 6 bases and J by 6 bases. This CDR3 has 13 amino acids. The germline CDR1 and CDR2 sequences are LNHNV and YYDKDF (reference sequence). This CDR3 reads CATRNRGGPEAFF. In DNA, the CDR3 is TGTGCCACCAGGAACAGGGGTGGTCCTGAAGCTTTCTTT. Variable domain in full (rest from reference TRBV15 and TRBJ1-1): DAMVIQNPRYQVTQFGKPVTLSCSQTLNHNVMYWYQQKSSQAPKLLFHYYDKDFNNEADTPDNFQSRRPNTSFCFLDIRSPGLGDTAMYLCATRNRGGPEAFFGQGTRLTVV.